This entry describes one T cell receptor beta chain. This clone occurred once. It has no known antigen specificity. Per-nucleotide qualities are absent, and no much larger clonotype sits a single base away. Single viable CD3+CD4+CD8-CD45RO+ cells were sorted as memory CD4+ T cells on a FACSAria II. To determine CMV serostatus, a Roche Elecsys assay was used that detects serum IgG against CMV pp150, pp28, p38 and p52. Following thawing, total CD4+ T cells were enriched through positive selection using CD4 magnetic microbeads. Samples originated from another study that specifically interrogated the CD4+ T cell memory repertoire. Peripheral blood mononuclear cells were isolated and cryopreserved according to standard operating procedures, and serum was kept at -80 degrees C. The staining relied on CD3-PerCP (BW264/56), CD4-APC (RPA-T4), CD45RO-PE (UCHT1) and CD8-Pacific Orange (3B5) antibodies, and Sytox blue was used to exclude non-viable cells.

The data were taken from a study of memory CD4+ T cells and cytomegalovirus serostatus (dated by TCRdb to the late 2010s). As for the study more broadly: The roughly 33 healthy Belgian adults in the cohort included 9 who were CMV seropositive and approximately 25 who were CMV seronegative. To replicate a published TCR-based CMV serostatus classifier, the study sequenced CD4+ memory TCRbeta repertoires from a Belgian cohort whose cytomegalovirus serostatus was known. Results the study describes overall, beyond this receptor: Among the 160 or so previously reported CMV-associated TCRbeta sequences, some 67 showed up in the CD4+ memory repertoires, with each one found in between one and five individuals. On the Belgian cohort, the classifier based on the original framework reached a median bootstrapped AUC of nearly 0.96, with a 95% CI of 0.76-1.00. Only CD4+CD45RO+ memory cells were sequenced, in contrast to the original study, which included naive and memory CD4+ and CD8+ populations. For CMV serostatus prediction, a median bootstrapped AUC of roughly 0.94 was reached with the original framework, and a median bootstrapped AUC of approximately 0.9 was reached with a US-trained random forest. The results were interpreted as suggesting that the CMV-associated TCR signature is mostly present in the CD4+ memory repertoire.

Measured from the cysteine to the phenylalanine, the CDR3 is 14 residues long. The entry retains the CDR3 DNA only, 42 bases that are in frame from base 1. Trimming costs V 2 bases and J 9 bases, and their ends lie 12 bases apart. Reading the germline V gene gives CDR1 SGHRS and CDR2 YFSETQ. The Quick-DNA Microprep Kit was used to extract genomic DNA from the sorted cells. Amplification of TCRbeta DNA was done with the immunoSEQ hsTCRbeta kit, following the protocol from the manufacturer. TCRbeta libraries were sequenced on an Illumina MiSeq instrument. Concerning the study's data processing: Once out-of-frame sequences had been removed, approximately 2,000,000 distinct TCRbeta sequences were left, which works out to an average of approximately 73,000 per individual. Each individual was scored by the count of over 150 previously reported CMV-associated TCRbeta sequences and the total productive distinct TCRbeta count. A beta-binomial model was reimplemented in Python, and random forests from scikit-learn, run with default parameters, were trained on data from the US cohort. Classifier performance on the Belgian cohort was summarized as median AUC with percentile confidence intervals over 10,000 bootstrap iterations. This immuneACCESS table, as held by TCRdb, lists in-frame sequences with V and J called but not all clones. Of the missing ones, under half trace to an unresolved V gene in checked studies; the others have no known cause. The DNA gave D and trimming, while V, J and clone size come from that table. Recorded for this sample are some 39,000 clones; roughly 77% of them occurred a single time. About 0.79% of the sample rests with the top ten.

Sequencing was done on a sample of memory CD4+ T cells from blood. The clonotype was recovered from an adult in good health and CMV-seronegative. The chain employs TRBV5-1 and TRBJ1-6; no D segment can be confidently identified. Read as DNA, the sequence is TGCGCCAGCAGCTTCGAGGATTCGGGTTCACCCCTCCACTTT. Its translation is CASSFEDSGSPLHF.